Presented here are 7 T cell receptor beta chains from one specimen sequenced in a study of blood T cell repertoires in COVID-19. Libraries were prepared by immunoSEQ multiplex PCR; TCRdb keeps only in-frame clonotypes and omits some of them. Counted here are 100,000 to 150,000 clones, around four fifths occurring once; the ten biggest clones make up 8.5% to 10%. Sample: peripheral blood. Receptors were obtained from a man between 35 and 55 years old with active or convalescent COVID-19.

The table lists this clone with a few counts. V usage is TRBV27 and J usage is TRBJ2-6; 7 bases fit TRBD1. Germline CDR1 MNHEY, CDR2 SMNVEV (reference sequence). V was clipped by 1 base and J by 3 bases; unmatched bases: 9. The CDR3 sequence is 18 residues long. The CDR3 protein is CASSLFGQAVRGANVLTF. CDR3 bases: TGTGCCAGCAGTTTATTCGGACAGGCCGTTCGTGGGGCCAACGTCCTGACTTTC.

V and J are TRBV11-2 and TRBJ2-2; tentatively, D is TRBD2 (6 bases). The CDR3 runs to 15 residues. CDR1 is SGHAT and CDR2 is FQNNGV in the germline V gene. Trimming took off 4 bases at V and 1 base at J, with 10 bases between the two ends. DNA for the CDR3: TGTGCCAGCAGCTCAGGGACTCAGAACACCGGGGAGCTGTTTTTT. It translates to CASSSGTQNTGELFF.

The rearrangement uses TRBV2 and TRBJ1-1, with TRBD1 identical over 9 bases. Per the germline V gene, CDR1 is SNHLY and CDR2 is FYNNEI. The CDR3 is 13 residues long. The J segment lost 7 bases and the V segment lost 8 bases, leaving 8 bases of the junction unmatched. This CDR3 reads CASSGQGMGEAFF. Written as DNA, the CDR3 is TGTGCCAGCTCGGGACAGGGCATGGGTGAAGCTTTCTTT.

The J gene is TRBJ1-4, the V gene TRBV2, with unresolved D. In germline, CDR1 is SNHLY, CDR2 FYNNEI. The CDR3 consists of 15 residues. Trimming took 2 bases from V and 0 from J, leaving 7 bases between them. In DNA, the CDR3 is TGTGCCAGCAGTGAATCGGGTACAACTAATGAAAAACTGTTTTTT. Amino acids: CASSESGTTNEKLFF.

The rearrangement links TRBV9 to TRBJ1-1; D is undetermined. Trimming pared 0 bases from V and 4 bases from J, leaving 10 bases between. In germline, CDR1 is SGDLS, CDR2 YYNGEE. The length of the CDR3 is 14 residues. For the CDR3, the DNA is TGTGCCAGCAGCGTAGGATATGGGAGCACTGAAGCTTTCTTT. Protein sequence: CASSVGYGSTEAFF.

This clone has only a few counts. The J gene is TRBJ2-3, the V gene TRBV4-1, with D possibly matching TRBD2 (6 bases). The CDR3 loop spans 15 amino acids. V dropped 6 bases and J dropped 0 bases, with 13 bases sitting between them. Per the germline V gene, CDR1 is MGHRA and CDR2 is YSYEKL. The CDR3, as DNA: TGCGCCAGCAGGGAGGGCGGGATTAGCACAGATACGCAGTATTTT. Its protein is CASREGGISTDTQYF.

The chain links TRBV21-1 to TRBJ2-7; the D call of TRBD2 is as the table states it, not checked on the DNA. TRBV21-1 is deemed a pseudogene. The CDR3 sequence is 15 residues long. The CDR3 region has the DNA TGTGCCAGCAGCAAAGCCAAGGGAGGAGTCTACGAGCAGTACTTC. It yields the protein CASSKAKGGVYEQYF.